The T cell receptor (beta chain) described here comes from a study of identical twins. Template switching supplied a universal primer site; unique molecular identifiers were carried on the cDNA. TCRdb re-analysed the 5' RACE reads in MiXCR, keeping a single row per CDR3 protein. Among roughly 690,000 distinct CDR3 sequences listed, 5.5% to 7.5% were seen once. This CDR3 spans 13 amino acids. V lost 0 bases to trimming and J lost 2 bases, with 5 bases between them. Germline V CDR1 and CDR2: SGHKS, YYEKEE (reference sequence). Study conclusions and caveats: Shared out-of-frame alpha sequences (those common to twins) showed excess low generation probability.

This clonotype came up many times. Its antigen remains unknown. The TCR was taken from a man aged 18 to 30 in good health. The sample comprised naive T cells sorted from blood. The genes are TRBV5-5 and TRBJ2-5; D is undetermined. CDR3 sequence: CASSLATQETQYF. The CDR3 DNA sequence: TGTGCCAGCAGCTTGGCGACACAAGAGACCCAGTACTTC.